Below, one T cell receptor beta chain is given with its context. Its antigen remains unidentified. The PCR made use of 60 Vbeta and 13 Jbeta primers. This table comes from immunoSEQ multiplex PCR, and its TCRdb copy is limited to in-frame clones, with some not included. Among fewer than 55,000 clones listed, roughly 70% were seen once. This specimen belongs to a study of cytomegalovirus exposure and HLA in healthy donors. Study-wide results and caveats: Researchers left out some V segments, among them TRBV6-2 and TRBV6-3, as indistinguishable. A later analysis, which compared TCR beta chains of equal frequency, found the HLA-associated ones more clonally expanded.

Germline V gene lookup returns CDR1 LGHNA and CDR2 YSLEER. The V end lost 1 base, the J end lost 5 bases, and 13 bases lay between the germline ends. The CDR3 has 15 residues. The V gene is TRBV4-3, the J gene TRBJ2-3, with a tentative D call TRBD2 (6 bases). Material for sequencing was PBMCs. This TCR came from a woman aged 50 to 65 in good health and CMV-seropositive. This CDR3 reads CASSQGGDFRDTQYF. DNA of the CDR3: TGCGCCAGCAGCCAAGGAGGGGACTTCCGAGATACGCAGTATTTT.